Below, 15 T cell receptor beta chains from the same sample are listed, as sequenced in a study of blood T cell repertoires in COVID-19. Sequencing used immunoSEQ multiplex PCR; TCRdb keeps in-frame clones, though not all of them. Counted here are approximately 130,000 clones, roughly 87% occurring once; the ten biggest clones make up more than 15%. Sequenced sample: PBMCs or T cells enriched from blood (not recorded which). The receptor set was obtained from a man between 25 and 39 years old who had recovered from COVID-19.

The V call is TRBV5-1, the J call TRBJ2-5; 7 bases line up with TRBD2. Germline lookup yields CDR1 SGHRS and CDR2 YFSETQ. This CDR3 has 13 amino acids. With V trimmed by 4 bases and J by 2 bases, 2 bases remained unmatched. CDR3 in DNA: TGCGCCAGCAGCAAGGGACTACAAGAGACCCAGTACTTC. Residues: CASSKGLQETQYF.

CDR3 sequence: CASSLELGGVQFF. The CDR3 DNA reads as TGTGCCAGCAGCTTAGAGTTAGGAGGAGTGCAGTTCTTC. The chain is built from TRBV11-2 and TRBJ2-1; weak D call: TRBD2 (5 bases). The germline CDR1 and CDR2 sequences are SGHAT and FQNNGV. This CDR3 region has 13 residues. V lost 0 bases, J lost 12 bases, and 12 bases lay in between. Looking up the rest from reference TRBV11-2 and TRBJ2-1 gives the full variable domain: EAGVAQSPRYKIIEKRQSVAFWCNPISGHATLYWYQQILGQGPKLLIQFQNNGVVDDSQLPKDRFSAERLKGVDSTLKIQPAKLEDSAVYLCASSLELGGVQFFGPGTRLTVL.

CDR3: CASSLGQGNEQYF. CDR3 nucleotide sequence: TGTGCCAGCAGCTTGGGACAGGGTAACGAGCAGTACTTC. The J gene is TRBJ2-7, the V gene TRBV7-2, with 9 bases that match TRBD1. Germline-derived CDR1 and CDR2 are SGHTA and FQGNSA. This CDR3 contains 13 residues. J lost 5 bases, V lost 3 bases, and 2 bases had no gene match.

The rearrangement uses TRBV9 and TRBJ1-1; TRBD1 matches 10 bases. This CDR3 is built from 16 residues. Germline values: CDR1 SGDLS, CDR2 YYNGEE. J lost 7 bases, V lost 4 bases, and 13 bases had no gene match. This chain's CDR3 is CASSPPGQGSLVEAFF. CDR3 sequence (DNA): TGTGCCAGCAGCCCTCCGGGACAGGGGAGTCTAGTTGAAGCTTTCTTT.

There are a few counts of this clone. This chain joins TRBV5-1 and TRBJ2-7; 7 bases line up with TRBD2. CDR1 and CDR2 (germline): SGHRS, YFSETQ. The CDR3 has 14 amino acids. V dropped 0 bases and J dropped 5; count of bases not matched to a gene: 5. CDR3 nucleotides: TGCGCCAGCAGCTTGGCGGGGGGAAATAACGAGCAGTACTTC. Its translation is CASSLAGGNNEQYF.

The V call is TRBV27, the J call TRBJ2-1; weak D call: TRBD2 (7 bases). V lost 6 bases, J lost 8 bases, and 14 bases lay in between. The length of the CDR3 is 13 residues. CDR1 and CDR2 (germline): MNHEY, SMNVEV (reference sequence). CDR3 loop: CASRGGLIDEQFF. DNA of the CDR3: TGTGCCAGCAGAGGGGGACTAATCGATGAGCAGTTCTTC.

CDR3 amino acids: CATVGYTF. CDR3 DNA sequence: TGTGCCACCGTAGGCTACACCTTC. The chain recombines TRBV24-1 with TRBJ1-2; D ambiguous. The CDR3 length is 8 residues. Germline CDR1 and CDR2: KGHDR and SFDVKD. The V end lost 9 bases, the J end lost 8 bases, and 3 bases lay between the germline ends.

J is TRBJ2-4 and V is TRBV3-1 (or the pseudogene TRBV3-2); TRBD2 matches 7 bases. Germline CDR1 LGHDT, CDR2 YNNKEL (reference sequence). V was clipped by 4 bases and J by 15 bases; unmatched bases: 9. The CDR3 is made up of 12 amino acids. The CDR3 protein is CASSLGGGVRYF. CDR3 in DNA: TGTGCCAGCAGCCTAGGTGGGGGGGTAAGGTACTTC.

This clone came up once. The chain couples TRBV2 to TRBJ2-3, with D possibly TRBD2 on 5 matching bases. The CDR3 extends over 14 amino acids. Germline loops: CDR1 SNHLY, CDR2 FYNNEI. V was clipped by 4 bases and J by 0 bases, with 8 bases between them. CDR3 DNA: TGTGCCAGCAGTGCGGGAATGAGCACAGATACGCAGTATTTT. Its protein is CASSAGMSTDTQYF.

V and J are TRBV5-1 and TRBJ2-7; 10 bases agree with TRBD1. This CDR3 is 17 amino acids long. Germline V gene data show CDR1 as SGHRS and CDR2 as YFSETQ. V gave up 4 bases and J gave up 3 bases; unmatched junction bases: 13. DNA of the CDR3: TGCGCCAGCAGCCTGAGAACGTCCGGGACAGGGGTCTACGAGCAGTACTTC. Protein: CASSLRTSGTGVYEQYF. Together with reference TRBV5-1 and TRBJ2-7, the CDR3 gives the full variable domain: KAGVTQTPRYLIKTRGQQVTLSCSPISGHRSVSWYQQTPGQGLQFLFEYFSETQRNKGNFPGRFSGRQFSNSRSEMNVSTLELGDSALYLCASSLRTSGTGVYEQYFGPGTRLTVT.

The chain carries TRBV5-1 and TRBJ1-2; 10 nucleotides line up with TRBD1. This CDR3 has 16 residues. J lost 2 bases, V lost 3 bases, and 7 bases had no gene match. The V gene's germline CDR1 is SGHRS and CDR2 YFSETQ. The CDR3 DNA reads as TGCGCCAGCAGCTCAATCCCGGGACAGGGGAACTATGGCTACACCTTC. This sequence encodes CASSSIPGQGNYGYTF.

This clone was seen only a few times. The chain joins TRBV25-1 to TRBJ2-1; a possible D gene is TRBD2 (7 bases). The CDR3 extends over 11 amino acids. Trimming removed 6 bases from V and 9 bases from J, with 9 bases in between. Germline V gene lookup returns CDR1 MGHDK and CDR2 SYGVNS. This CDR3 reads CASRRGGEQFF. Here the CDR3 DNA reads TGTGCCAGCAGGAGGGGGGGTGAGCAGTTCTTC.

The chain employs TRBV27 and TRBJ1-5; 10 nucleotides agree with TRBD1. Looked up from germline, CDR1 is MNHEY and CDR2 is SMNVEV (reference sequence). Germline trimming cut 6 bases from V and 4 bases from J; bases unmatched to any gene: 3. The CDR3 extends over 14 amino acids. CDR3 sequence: CASSSGQGNQPQHF. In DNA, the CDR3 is TGTGCCAGCAGCTCGGGACAGGGGAATCAGCCCCAGCATTTT.

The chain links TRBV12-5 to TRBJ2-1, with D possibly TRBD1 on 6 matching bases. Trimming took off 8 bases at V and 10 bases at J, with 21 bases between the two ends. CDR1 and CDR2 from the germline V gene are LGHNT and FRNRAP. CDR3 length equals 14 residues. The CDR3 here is CASSYGEQGQEQFF. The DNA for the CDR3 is TGTGCTAGTAGTTACGGGGAACAGGGTCAGGAGCAGTTCTTC.

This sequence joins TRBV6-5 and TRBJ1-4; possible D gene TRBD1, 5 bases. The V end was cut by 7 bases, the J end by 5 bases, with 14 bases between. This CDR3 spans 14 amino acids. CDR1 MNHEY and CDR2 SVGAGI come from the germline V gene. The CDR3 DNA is TGTGCCAGCACCCAAGCAAGGACAAATGAAAAACTGTTTTTT. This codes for CASTQARTNEKLFF.